Listed below are T cell receptor beta chains from one sample, sequenced in a study of blood T cell repertoires in COVID-19. This table comes from immunoSEQ multiplex PCR, and its TCRdb copy is limited to in-frame clones, with some not included. The sample lists 250,000 to 350,000 clones; approximately 86% were seen once. Sequenced material: peripheral blood. The receptors shown here come from a woman between 70 and 85 years old with COVID-19, enrolled during active disease. Each CDR3 is given with its conserved first and last residue. The D gene is left open where the match is weak. Expanded clones get a size class; other rows say once, few or many, or leave the size out.

len,abundance,d_gene,j_gene,v_gene,CDR3nt,CDR3aa
13,-,TRBD1,TRBJ1-2,TRBV18,TGTGCCAGCTTACCACAGGGGATAGATGGCTACACCTTC,CASLPQGIDGYTF
14,-,TRBD2,TRBJ2-1,TRBV3-1/TRBV3-2,TGTGCCAGCAGGACTAGCGGGGGATACAATGAGCAGTTCTTC,CASRTSGGYNEQFF
13,-,TRBD1,TRBJ2-7,TRBV18,TGTGCCAGCTCACGGACAGGTTACTACGAGCAGTACTTC,CASSRTGYYEQYF
14,-,TRBD1,TRBJ1-2,TRBV5-1,TGCGCCAGCAGCCCAGGGGACAGGGCCTATGGCTACACCTTC,CASSPGDRAYGYTF
13,-,-,TRBJ1-3,TRBV30,TGTGCCTGGGAGCCCGGACTTGGAAACACCATATATTTT,CAWEPGLGNTIYF
12,-,-,TRBJ2-1,TRBV9,TGTGCCAGCAGCCAGGCCAACCAGGAGCAGTTCTTC,CASSQANQEQFF
14,-,TRBD2,TRBJ2-5,TRBV11-2,TGTGCCAGCAGCCGAGCGGGGGGCCAAGAGACCCAGTACTTC,CASSRAGGQETQYF
11,few,-,TRBJ2-7,TRBV5-1,TGCGCCAGCAGCTTCGGTTACGAGCAGTACTTC,CASSFGYEQYF
13,-,TRBD1,TRBJ1-4,TRBV5-6,TGTGCCAGCAGCGAGGGGGCAGCTGAAAAACTGTTTTTT,CASSEGAAEKLFF
15,many,-,TRBJ2-3,TRBV5-1,TGCGCCAGCAGCTTGGAATCTTCTAGCACAGATACGCAGTATTTT,CASSLESSSTDTQYF
14,few,-,TRBJ1-1,TRBV27,TGTGCCAGCAGATTGACCCCCGGGGAGACTGAAGCTTTCTTT,CASRLTPGETEAFF
13,-,-,TRBJ2-5,TRBV5-1,TGCGCCAGCAGCTCTGGGACACACGAGACCCAGTACTTC,CASSSGTHETQYF
12,-,-,TRBJ2-3,TRBV12-3/TRBV12-4,TGTGCCAGCAGCCCTACGGTGGATACGCAGTATTTT,CASSPTVDTQYF
14,-,-,TRBJ1-3,TRBV10-1,TGCGCCAGCAGTGAGTCGGGCCCTGGAAACACCATATATTTT,CASSESGPGNTIYF
14,once,-,TRBJ1-1,TRBV5-6,TGTGCCAGCAGCCCGGGACATCTGAACACTGAAGCTTTCTTT,CASSPGHLNTEAFF
14,-,TRBD1,TRBJ1-2,TRBV28,TGTGCCAGCAGCCGACGGACAGGGAACTATGGCTACACCTTC,CASSRRTGNYGYTF
14,few,-,TRBJ1-3,TRBV11-2,TGTGCCAGCAGCTTAGTTCAGAAAGGAAACACCATATATTTT,CASSLVQKGNTIYF
12,-,-,TRBJ2-5,TRBV11-3,TGTGCCAGCAGCTCAGGGGTCGAGACCCAGTACTTC,CASSSGVETQYF
16,-,TRBD1,TRBJ2-7,TRBV9,TGTGCCAGCAGCACAAACCGGGACAGGGGATTATACGAGCAGTACTTC,CASSTNRDRGLYEQYF
17,-,TRBD1,TRBJ1-6,TRBV5-6,TGTGCCAGCAGCTTCTTTGGACAGGGCAACTATAATTCACCCCTCCACTTT,CASSFFGQGNYNSPLHF
17,-,TRBD1,TRBJ2-5,TRBV2,TGTGCCAGCAGAACGGGACAGGGAAAGAGGGGCCAAGAGACCCAGTACTTC,CASRTGQGKRGQETQYF
16,few,TRBD2,TRBJ2-3,TRBV5-6,TGTGCCAGCACCTCTGGAGCAGCGGGGGGCGGGGATACGCAGTATTTT,CASTSGAAGGGDTQYF
14,few,-,TRBJ2-3,TRBV5-1,TGCGCCAGCAGCCTAGGAAGCACGCGAGATACGCAGTATTTT,CASSLGSTRDTQYF
15,-,TRBD1,TRBJ1-3,TRBV2,TGTGCCAGCAGCCGCTCAGGGGGCAATGGAAACACCATATATTTT,CASSRSGGNGNTIYF
15,-,TRBD1,TRBJ1-1,TRBV9,TGTGCCAGCAGCTCCGGGACAGTGGGCTTGGCTGAAGCTTTCTTT,CASSSGTVGLAEAFF
14,-,TRBD1,TRBJ2-7,TRBV4-1,TGCGCCAGCAGCCGAGGGGACAGGGGATACGAGCAGTACTTC,CASSRGDRGYEQYF
14,-,TRBD2,TRBJ2-3,TRBV4-1,TGCGCCAGCAGACTAGCGGGCTCGAGGGATACGCAGTATTTT,CASRLAGSRDTQYF
14,-,-,TRBJ2-1,TRBV30,TGTGCCTTGATCCGGGACACCGAAGGGAATGAGCAGTTCTTC,CALIRDTEGNEQFF
19,-,TRBD2,TRBJ2-1,TRBV9,TGTGCCAGCAGCACAACGGGACTAGCGGACCGGAGCTCCTACAATGAGCAGTTCTTC,CASSTTGLADRSSYNEQFF
15,-,-,TRBJ1-2,TRBV6-6,TGTGCCAGCAGCCAGACCCCAGGGGATCAGTATGGCTACACCTTC,CASSQTPGDQYGYTF
10,-,-,TRBJ2-3,TRBV29-1,TGCAGCGTTCCCGGGGATACGCAGTATTTT,CSVPGDTQYF
18,-,-,TRBJ1-4,TRBV4-1,TGCGCCAGCAGCCACGTCGCGGGGACGGGGGGGGCGGATGAAAAACTGTTTTTT,CASSHVAGTGGADEKLFF
13,-,-,TRBJ2-7,TRBV18,TGTGCCAGCTCTCGGGCAACAGGGTTCGAGCAGTACTTC,CASSRATGFEQYF
14,-,-,TRBJ1-1,TRBV27,TGTGCCAGCAGTCTTACGGGTCAGGGGCTTGAAGCTTTCTTT,CASSLTGQGLEAFF
17,-,TRBD1,TRBJ1-4,TRBV5-6,TGTGCCAGCAGCAGCCGGGACAGGGGATTTCGCGGGGAAAAACTGTTTTTT,CASSSRDRGFRGEKLFF
15,once,TRBD1,TRBJ2-7,TRBV5-1,TGCGCCAGCAGCTTGGCCACAGGGGGGAGATACGAGCAGTACTTC,CASSLATGGRYEQYF
15,-,-,TRBJ2-3,TRBV5-1,TGCGCCAGCAGTCAGAGGACAGACCGCACGGATACGCAGTATTTT,CASSQRTDRTDTQYF
17,-,TRBD2,TRBJ2-3,TRBV4-3,TGCGCCAGCAGCCGGACCGGAGGAGCGGGGGGGCAAGATACGCAGTATTTT,CASSRTGGAGGQDTQYF
16,-,TRBD1,TRBJ1-2,TRBV7-6,TGTGCCAGCAGCTCCGCTGGACAGGGGGCTGTATATGGCTACACCTTC,CASSSAGQGAVYGYTF
12,-,TRBD1,TRBJ1-1,TRBV11-2,TGTGCCAGCAGCCCGGGACAGCGTCAAGCTTTCTTT,CASSPGQRQAFF
15,-,-,TRBJ1-6,TRBV6-5,TGTGCCAGCAGTTACGGAGGGATAAGAGATTCACCCCTCCACTTT,CASSYGGIRDSPLHF
13,-,TRBD1,TRBJ1-5,TRBV12-3/TRBV12-4,TGTGCCAGCAGTCCAGGGGGGAATCAGCCCCAGCATTTT,CASSPGGNQPQHF
14,once,TRBD1,TRBJ1-4,TRBV19,TGTGCCAGTAGGAGGGGACAGGGGTCGGGGAAACTGTTTTTT,CASRRGQGSGKLFF
13,-,-,TRBJ2-1,TRBV12-5,TGTGCTAGTGGCCGTAAGGAGGTGGATGAGCAGTTCTTC,CASGRKEVDEQFF
15,-,TRBD1,TRBJ1-4,TRBV28,TGTGCCAGCAGTTCGGACAGGGGCCCGAATGAAAAACTGTTTTTT,CASSSDRGPNEKLFF
14,-,-,TRBJ1-2,TRBV5-1,TGCGCCAGCAGCTGGGCGGACACTCACTATGGCTACACCTTC,CASSWADTHYGYTF
13,few,-,TRBJ1-5,TRBV11-2,TGTGCCAGCAGCTTAGATCTAACTCAGCCCCAGCATTTT,CASSLDLTQPQHF
13,-,-,TRBJ1-1,TRBV2,TGTGCCAGCAGGGACAGCATGAACACTGAAGCTTTCTTT,CASRDSMNTEAFF
15,once,-,TRBJ1-1,TRBV5-3,TGTGCCAGAAGCTTGAGAAGGGCGGGGGGCACTGAAGCTTTCTTT,CARSLRRAGGTEAFF
22,-,TRBD2,TRBJ2-3,TRBV28,TGTGCCAGCAGTTCCCCGTGGGGGGGACTAGCGGGGGGCCCGGAGGGGACAGATACGCAGTATTTT,CASSSPWGGLAGGPEGTDTQYF
14,-,TRBD1,TRBJ1-2,TRBV7-9,TGTGCCAGCAGCATCGGGACAGGGATGAAGGGCTACACCTTC,CASSIGTGMKGYTF
16,-,-,TRBJ1-1,TRBV3-1/TRBV3-2,TGTGCCAGCAGCCAAGAACGAGGGGGATGGAACACTGAAGCTTTCTTT,CASSQERGGWNTEAFF
14,-,-,TRBJ1-6,TRBV7-9,TGTGCCAGCAGCTTGGACACAAGCTTTTCACCCCTCCACTTT,CASSLDTSFSPLHF
13,-,-,TRBJ1-3,TRBV7-8,TGTGCCAGCAGCCCCCGAGGTGGAAACACCATATATTTT,CASSPRGGNTIYF
16,-,TRBD1,TRBJ2-5,TRBV5-1,TGCGCCAGCAGCTCGAGACGACAGGGGGCATCCGAGACCCAGTACTTC,CASSSRRQGASETQYF
15,once,-,TRBJ2-5,TRBV9,TGTGCCAGCAGCTCTCTCGGGGAATATCAAGAGACCCAGTACTTC,CASSSLGEYQETQYF
13,-,TRBD1,TRBJ1-5,TRBV29-1,TGCAGCGCCACGACAGGGGGAGGGCAGCCCCAGCATTTT,CSATTGGGQPQHF